These 31 T cell receptor beta chains came from one sample sequenced in a study of regulatory T cells in long-lasting Graves disease. Time point meaning: newly diagnosed GD, antithyroid drugs for less than 3 months. With RNA extracted from PBMCs as input, the TCR library was made. CDR3-region Arm-PCR and iRepertoire HTBI primers produced the TCR beta libraries. One entry per CDR3 protein, called by TCRdb with MiXCR from the multiplex PCR reads. The data show 450,000 to 600,000 distinct CDR3 sequences, roughly 13% seen once. This same sample was also taken into another study, of T cells in Graves' hyperthyroidism and ophthalmopathy.

The material was peripheral blood mononuclear cells (PBMCs), obtained at new diagnosis, from a patient treated with antithyroid drugs. These receptor sequences come from a young man with Graves disease.

There are many counts of this clonotype. The chain links TRBV5-1 to TRBJ2-3; TRBD1 agrees at 8 bases. J lost 5 bases, V lost 7 bases, and 9 bases had no gene match. This CDR3 is built from 14 residues. Germline values: CDR1 SGHRS, CDR2 YFSETQ. CDR3: CASSAGGAEDTQYF. The CDR3 DNA reads as TGCGCCAGCTCCGCAGGGGGCGCCGAAGATACGCAGTATTTT.

This clonotype was seen a few times. This chain uses TRBV4-1 with TRBJ1-5; D remains unclear. The length of the CDR3 is 17 residues. The V gene's germline CDR1 is MGHRA and CDR2 YSYEKL. V lost 3 bases and J lost 2, with 17 bases in between. For the CDR3, the DNA is TGCGCCAGCAGCCAGGATTGGGAGTTGGTGGGCAATCAGCCCCAGCATTTT. Residues: CASSQDWELVGNQPQHF.

This clonotype was seen repeatedly, ten times or more. The chain has TRBV5-1 and TRBJ2-7; 10 nucleotides line up with TRBD2. Germline V gives CDR1 SGHRS, CDR2 YFSETQ. The length of the CDR3 is 17 residues. Unmatched junction bases numbered 10, after V lost 4 bases and J lost 0 bases. DNA for the CDR3: TGCGCCAGCAGCCTGAGCGGACTAGCGGTGCGCTCCTACGAGCAGTACTTC. This encodes CASSLSGLAVRSYEQYF. The complete variable domain, with remaining parts taken from reference TRBV5-1 and TRBJ2-7, reads KAGVTQTPRYLIKTRGQQVTLSCSPISGHRSVSWYQQTPGQGLQFLFEYFSETQRNKGNFPGRFSGRQFSNSRSEMNVSTLELGDSALYLCASSLSGLAVRSYEQYFGPGTRLTVT.

The rearrangement uses TRBV29-1 and TRBJ1-1, with D unresolved. The CDR3 extends over 13 amino acids. Germline CDR1 SQVTM, CDR2 ANQGSEA. The ends were cut back, 7 bases at V and 5 bases at J, with 17 bases in the middle. In DNA, the CDR3 is TGCAGCGCGGACCCGAAGGGAAAAACTGAAGCTTTCTTT. Translated: CSADPKGKTEAFF.

This clonotype was observed many times. V usage is TRBV5-6 and J usage is TRBJ2-5; D tentatively fits TRBD1 or TRBD2 (6 bases each). Trimming pared 2 bases from V and 4 bases from J, leaving 9 bases between. This CDR3 spans 13 amino acids. Germline lookup yields CDR1 SGHDT and CDR2 YYEEEE. CDR3 protein: CASSLGGLETQYF. The DNA of the CDR3 is TGTGCCAGCAGCTTAGGGGGACTAGAGACCCAGTACTTC. The whole variable domain, remainder taken from reference TRBV5-6 and TRBJ2-5, is DAGVTQSPTHLIKTRGQQVTLRCSPKSGHDTVSWYQQALGQGPQFIFQYYEEEERQRGNFPDRFSGHQFPNYSSELNVNALLLGDSALYLCASSLGGLETQYFGPGTRLLVL.

This clonotype came up many times. The chain joins TRBV20-1 to TRBJ1-4; TRBD1 agrees at 8 bases. Per germline, CDR1 DFQATT and CDR2 SNEGSKA (reference sequence). Germline trimming cut 6 bases from V and 8 bases from J; bases unmatched to any gene: 11. This CDR3 comprises 14 residues. In nucleotides, the CDR3 is TGCAGTGCCCACGACAGGGGAACTGGGGAAAAACTGTTTTTT. Translating gives CSAHDRGTGEKLFF.

The chain combines TRBV6-1 with TRBJ2-1, with 7 nucleotides matching TRBD2. This CDR3 spans 16 amino acids. CDR1 MNHNS and CDR2 SASEGT come from the germline V gene. V was pared by 5 bases and J by 7 bases, with 14 bases of the junction left unmatched. CDR3 coding DNA: TGTGCCAGCAGTCTTCCTTTTGCGGGAGCGAAGAATGAGCAGTTCTTC. Translation gives CASSLPFAGAKNEQFF.

The CDR3 DNA follows: TGTGCCAGCAGCTCCCTAAGACTAGCGGGAGATCGACGGTCCTACGAGCAGTACTTC. Encoded protein: CASSSLRLAGDRRSYEQYF. The chain carries TRBV7-2 and TRBJ2-7; 12 bases agree with TRBD2. Germline-derived CDR1 and CDR2 are SGHTA and FQGNSA. V shed 4 bases and J 1 base; nucleotides not matched to a gene: 14. The CDR3 runs 19 residues.

This clonotype was detected only a few times. The chain has TRBV9 and TRBJ2-7, with TRBD2 as a possible D gene (6 bases). The germline CDR1 and CDR2 sequences are SGDLS and YYNGEE. CDR3 length equals 15 residues. With 0 bases removed from V and 6 bases from J, the gap between germline ends came to 16 bases. CDR3 loop: CASSVGGGKVSEQYF. The CDR3 region has the DNA TGTGCCAGCAGCGTAGGCGGCGGGAAGGTGTCCGAGCAGTACTTC.

V is TRBV7-3 and J is TRBJ1-2; no definite D call. V was trimmed by 5 bases and J by 6 bases, leaving 16 bases between them. CDR3 length equals 14 residues. Germline lookup yields CDR1 SGHTA and CDR2 FQGTGA. The CDR3: CASSPNEPGNGYTF. The DNA for the CDR3 is TGTGCCAGCAGCCCAAATGAACCGGGGAATGGCTACACCTTC.

In this sample, this clonotype turned up a few times. J is TRBJ2-2 and V is TRBV18, with D uncertain. The CDR3 runs to 16 residues. Trimming shortened V by 1 base and J by 0 bases, and 9 bases separated the two germline ends. Per germline, CDR1 KGHSH and CDR2 LQKENI. The CDR3 spells CASSPLPDANTGELFF. The CDR3 coding sequence is TGTGCCAGCTCACCACTCCCTGACGCGAACACCGGGGAGCTGTTTTTT.

This clonotype was detected many times. The chain joins TRBV3-1 to TRBJ2-7; a possible D gene is TRBD2 (6 bases). CDR3 length equals 13 residues. The V gene lost 0 bases and the J gene lost 6 bases, with 9 bases spanning the gap. Germline loops: CDR1 LGHDT, CDR2 YNNKEL (reference sequence). This CDR3 is CASSQDGGTEQYF. CDR3 nucleotides: TGTGCCAGCAGCCAAGATGGAGGGACCGAGCAGTACTTC.

The table lists this clonotype with many counts. The V and J genes are TRBV2 and TRBJ2-7; 8 positions match TRBD2. There are 15 residues in the CDR3. Germline-derived CDR1 and CDR2 are SNHLY and FYNNEI. V trimming: 7 bases; J trimming: 2 bases; junction bases outside the gene matches: 10. This chain's CDR3 is CASNRLTSATYEQYF. The CDR3 nucleotides are TGTGCCAGCAATCGATTGACTAGCGCTACCTACGAGCAGTACTTC.

The chain joins TRBV20-1 to TRBJ1-2; maybe TRBD1 (6 bases). CDR1 DFQATT and CDR2 SNEGSKA come from the germline V gene (reference sequence). The CDR3 has 14 residues. V was pared by 1 base and J by 4 bases, with 13 bases between. CDR3 bases: TGCAGTGCTAGAGCCACAGGGCTTGCCTATGGCTACACCTTC. It translates to CSARATGLAYGYTF.

Notes on this clonotype: This may come from a read error, since a much larger clone is one base off. This chain uses TRBV2 with TRBJ2-3, with 10 positions matching TRBD2. The J call may not be correct, given that the DNA end is closer to TRBJ2-7. The CDR3 is made up of 17 amino acids. CDR1 is SNHLY and CDR2 is FYNNEI in the germline V gene. Written as DNA, the CDR3 is TGTGCCAGCAGTTTAGAAGGCCTAGCGGGAGCGAGAGATGAGCAGTACTTC. It codes for CASSLEGLAGARDEQYF.

This clonotype was counted many times. The chain is built from TRBV14 and TRBJ2-1; 8 bases agree with TRBD2. Per the germline V gene, CDR1 is SGHDN and CDR2 is FVKESK. Trimming at V came to 5 bases and at J to 10 bases, leaving 4 bases not matched to a gene. The CDR3 runs 12 residues. The CDR3 is CASSTGGGEQFF. The CDR3 region has the DNA TGTGCCAGCAGCACCGGGGGGGGGGAGCAGTTCTTC.

This clonotype was found many times. CDR3 sequence reads: CASSPKRGPTDTQYF. CDR3 bases: TGTGCCAGCAGCCCGAAGCGGGGACCCACAGATACGCAGTATTTT. The chain links TRBV28 to TRBJ2-3; 7 bases are shared with TRBD2. With V trimmed by 6 bases and J by 2 bases, 8 bases remained unmatched. The CDR3 is made up of 15 amino acids. CDR1 is MDHEN and CDR2 is SYDVKM in the germline V gene.

This clonotype was detected only a few times. This chain connects TRBV7-2 to TRBJ2-1; D is undetermined. This CDR3 is 16 amino acids long. V shed 4 bases and J shed 0 bases, with 13 bases lying between them. Germline CDR1 reads SGHTA; CDR2 reads FQGNSA. CDR3 region: CASSSTHISSYNEQFF. The CDR3 DNA is TGTGCCAGCAGCTCAACACACATCTCCTCCTACAATGAGCAGTTCTTC.

This clonotype has more than one count but fewer than ten. This chain uses TRBV20-1 with TRBJ2-7; D not resolved. Trimming cost V 6 bases and J 2 bases, with 11 bases left between them. Germline CDR1 reads DFQATT; CDR2 reads SNEGSKA (reference sequence). The CDR3 runs to 12 residues. This chain's CDR3 is CSARRETYEQYF. The CDR3 DNA reads TGCAGTGCCAGGCGAGAAACCTACGAGCAGTACTTC.

This clonotype was counted at least ten times. V and J are TRBV20-1 and TRBJ1-1, with D possibly being TRBD1 (5 bases). There are 13 residues in the CDR3. Germline CDR1 DFQATT, CDR2 SNEGSKA (reference sequence). Trimming took off 6 bases at V and 4 bases at J, with 15 bases between the two ends. CDR3 in DNA: TGCAGTGCCATCGACGGGGGTACCACTGAAGCTTTCTTT. It yields the protein CSAIDGGTTEAFF.

A few counts support this clonotype. The CDR3 protein is CASSSIRTRTDTQYF. CDR3 DNA: TGTGCCAGCAGCTCAATCAGGACCCGTACAGATACGCAGTATTTT. The chain couples TRBV6-2 or TRBV6-3 to TRBJ2-3; the D is unclear. V was clipped by 6 bases and J by 3 bases, with 16 bases between them. CDR3 length: 15 amino acids. Per the germline V gene, CDR1 is MNHEY and CDR2 is SVGEGT.

This clonotype has more than one count but fewer than ten. This chain links TRBV4-2 with TRBJ2-7; D is uncertain. The CDR3 consists of 15 residues. Trimming removed 0 bases from V and 2 bases from J, with 11 bases in between. CDR1 LGHNA and CDR2 YNFKEQ come from the germline V gene. The CDR3 DNA reads as TGTGCCAGCAGCCAAGAGAGCGAGCCTACCTACGAGCAGTACTTC. Translated, it gives CASSQESEPTYEQYF.

This clonotype was counted many times. The J gene is TRBJ1-1, the V gene TRBV6-1, with D possibly matching TRBD1 (6 bases). The CDR3 has 13 amino acids. V gave up 6 bases and J gave up 7 bases, with 15 bases separating them. Per germline, CDR1 MNHNS and CDR2 SASEGT. For the CDR3, the DNA is TGTGCCAGCAGCAAGGGGGGCGGACTTGAAGCTTTCTTT. Amino acids: CASSKGGGLEAFF.

This clonotype turned up a few times. The rearrangement links TRBV6-4 to TRBJ2-1; D not certain. This CDR3 spans 13 amino acids. The germline gives CDR1 MRHNA, CDR2 SNTAGT. V lost 0 bases and J lost 12, with 12 bases in between. CDR3 amino acids: CASSDSIGSRQFF. The CDR3, as DNA: TGTGCCAGCAGTGACTCGATAGGTAGCCGGCAGTTCTTC.

This clonotype was observed many times. J is TRBJ2-1 and V is TRBV5-1; 10 bases are a match to TRBD2. The CDR3 is 17 amino acids. Germline assignment: CDR1 SGHRS and CDR2 YFSETQ. V trimming: 0 bases; J trimming: 7 bases; junction bases outside the gene matches: 10. The CDR3 region is CASSLGVLAGVGNEQFF. As DNA, the CDR3 is TGCGCCAGCAGCTTGGGGGTTCTAGCGGGAGTGGGAAATGAGCAGTTCTTC.

This clonotype came up many times. The chain employs TRBV2 and TRBJ2-1; D ambiguous. The CDR3 is 15 residues long. Germline CDR1 SNHLY, CDR2 FYNNEI. V lost 6 bases and J lost 3, with 15 bases in between. CDR3 amino acids: CASRQRDESYNEQFF. The CDR3 DNA follows: TGTGCCAGCAGACAACGAGACGAAAGCTACAATGAGCAGTTCTTC. Supplemented by reference TRBV2 and TRBJ2-1, the full variable domain reads EPEVTQTPSHQVTQMGQEVILRCVPISNHLYFYWYRQILGQKVEFLVSFYNNEISEKSEIFDDQFSVERPDGSNFTLKIRSTKLEDSAMYFCASRQRDESYNEQFFGPGTRLTVL.

V and J are TRBV19 and TRBJ2-3; 8 bases are shared with TRBD2. V gave up 8 bases and J gave up 2 bases; unmatched junction bases: 9. The CDR3 covers 15 residues. Germline loops: CDR1 LNHDA, CDR2 SQIVND (reference sequence). The CDR3 nucleotides are TGTGCCAGTGGGGCCGGGACTAGTCACACAGATACGCAGTATTTT. It specifies CASGAGTSHTDTQYF.

The sample holds many counts of this clonotype. The chain employs TRBV6-4 and TRBJ1-1, with a weak D call TRBD1 (6 bases). Germline loops: CDR1 MRHNA, CDR2 SNTAGT. V was clipped by 4 bases and J by 1 base, with 7 bases between them. This CDR3 contains 13 residues. The CDR3 here is CASSAGANTEAFF. In nucleotides, the CDR3 is TGTGCCAGCAGTGCGGGGGCGAACACTGAAGCTTTCTTT.

This clonotype was counted ten times or more. The V call is TRBV24-1, the J call TRBJ2-5; D call uncertain. CDR3 length: 14 residues. Germline V lookup: CDR1 KGHDR, CDR2 SFDVKD. Trimming stripped 2 bases from V and 4 bases from J, with 10 bases between. The CDR3 DNA reads as TGTGCCACCAGTGATTCAATGGGCCGAGAGACCCAGTACTTC. It translates to CATSDSMGRETQYF.

Comment on this clonotype: Germline is not matched at one junction end, which may reflect a read error. The chain joins TRBV5-1 to TRBJ1-4; D is unresolved. Germline lookup yields CDR1 SGHRS and CDR2 YFSETQ. The CDR3 runs 13 residues. CDR3 sequence: CASGRLADEKLFF. The DNA of the CDR3 is TGTGCCAGTGGCCGCTTAGCGGATGAAAAACTGTTTTTT.

This clonotype was counted a few times. The V gene is TRBV10-1, the J gene TRBJ2-7; TRBD1 agrees at 10 bases. This CDR3 region has 15 residues. J lost 2 bases, V lost 3 bases, and 4 bases had no gene match. CDR1 and CDR2 from the germline V gene are WNHNN and SYGVQD (reference sequence). The CDR3 sequence: CASSDLGQGTYEQYF. CDR3 nucleotide sequence: TGCGCCAGCAGTGATTTGGGACAGGGGACCTACGAGCAGTACTTC.